This T cell receptor beta chain was sequenced during a study of blood T cell repertoires in COVID-19. The CDR3 is made up of 13 amino acids. V lost 6 bases to trimming and J lost 9 bases; unmatched junction nucleotides: 10. Germline CDR1 SNHLY, CDR2 FYNNEI. Per the study methods: Reference gene primer amplification gave estimated nucleated cell counts. Measured with immunoSEQ multiplex PCR; TCRdb has only the in-frame clones, and not every one. For V, J and clone size, that table is used; D and trimming come from the DNA. The sample records 150,000 to 200,000 clones, 70% to 85% being singletons. The V call is TRBV2, the J call TRBJ2-5; 7 nucleotides align to TRBD1. Material: peripheral blood. The clonotype originates from a woman of 80 years or more with acute or convalescent COVID-19. CDR3 nucleotide sequence: TGTGCCAGCAGAGGGGGCGGGCCCGGGGCCCAGTACTTC. The encoded protein is CASRGGGPGAQYF. The complete variable domain, with remaining parts taken from reference TRBV2 and TRBJ2-5, reads EPEVTQTPSHQVTQMGQEVILRCVPISNHLYFYWYRQILGQKVEFLVSFYNNEISEKSEIFDDQFSVERPDGSNFTLKIRSTKLEDSAMYFCASRGGGPGAQYFGPGTRLLVL.